Listed below are T cell receptor beta chains from one sample, sequenced in a study of identifying expanded T cells in peripheral blood. Sequencing used immunoSEQ multiplex PCR; TCRdb keeps in-frame clones, though not all of them. In the table there are about 52,000 clones, approximately 79% of which are singletons. Sequenced material: blood. These receptors were obtained from a person aged 18-70 years in good health. Both conserved end residues are trimmed from each CDR3.

V gene	J gene	CDR3 protein
TRBV5-6	TRBJ2-4	ASSRGLAGGKNIQY
TRBV27	TRBJ2-7	ASSSRRGASNEQY
TRBV19	TRBJ2-2	ASSIGGAGELF
TRBV15	TRBJ2-1	ATLQGSYNEQF
TRBV5-8	TRBJ2-3	ASTSTDTQY
TRBV11-3	TRBJ1-2	VTQDGYGYT
TRBV7-2	TRBJ2-1	ASSPRGAKLYNEQF
TRBV12-5	TRBJ2-2	ASDDSDTNTGELF
TRBV11-2	TRBJ2-5	ASSLDSASGGQETQY
TRBV30	TRBJ2-2	ASRTGGSGELF
TRBV5-1	TRBJ2-5	ASSIGTRGAETQY
TRBV5-1	TRBJ1-1	ASSWGTEGTEAF
TRBV5-8	TRBJ2-1	ASSFQLLGEQF
TRBV6-1	TRBJ2-5	ASSELVLETQY
TRBV6-1	TRBJ1-2	ASSESGRQYGYT
TRBV6-1	TRBJ1-1	ASSESGGRRTEAF
TRBV6-6	TRBJ1-2	ASSRDSFNYGYT
TRBV2	TRBJ2-3	ASLAAYGTDTQY
TRBV4-1	TRBJ1-2	ASSQVGGREAGYT
TRBV6-1	TRBJ1-2	ASSEMIQGAGGYT
TRBV2	TRBJ2-5	ASNRGQAQETQY
TRBV18	TRBJ2-5	ASSPLAKETQY